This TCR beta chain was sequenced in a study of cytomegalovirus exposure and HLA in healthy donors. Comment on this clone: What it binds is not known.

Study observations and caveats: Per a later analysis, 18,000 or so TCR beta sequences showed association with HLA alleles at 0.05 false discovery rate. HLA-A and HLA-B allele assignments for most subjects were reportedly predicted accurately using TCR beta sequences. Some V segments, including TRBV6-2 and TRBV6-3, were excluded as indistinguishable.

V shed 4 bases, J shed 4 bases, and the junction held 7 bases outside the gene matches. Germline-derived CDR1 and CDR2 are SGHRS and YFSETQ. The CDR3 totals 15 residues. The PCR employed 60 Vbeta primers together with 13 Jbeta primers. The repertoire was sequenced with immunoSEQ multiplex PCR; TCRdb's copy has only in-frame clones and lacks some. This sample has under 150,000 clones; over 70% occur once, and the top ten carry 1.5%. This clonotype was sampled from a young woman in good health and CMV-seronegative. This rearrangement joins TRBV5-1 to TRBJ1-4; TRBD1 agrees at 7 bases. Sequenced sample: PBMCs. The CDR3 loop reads CASSPSRDSNEKLFF. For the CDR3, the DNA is TGCGCCAGCAGCCCCAGCCGGGACAGTAATGAAAAACTGTTTTTT.